These T cell receptor beta chains were read from a single sample in a study of cytomegalovirus exposure and HLA in healthy donors. The method was immunoSEQ multiplex PCR; TCRdb's version includes in-frame clones alone and lacks a portion of them. In total, the table holds roughly 80,000 clones. Sample: PBMCs. The receptors come from a woman younger than 45 in good health and CMV-seronegative. Both conserved end residues are trimmed from each CDR3. Each record gives: CDR3 protein, CDR3 length, J gene, V gene.

cdr3_aa: ASSFLAGGMETQY
cdr3_length: 13
j_call: TRBJ2-5
v_call: TRBV28

cdr3_aa: ASSPDRDQPQH
cdr3_length: 11
j_call: TRBJ1-5
v_call: TRBV18

cdr3_aa: ASSYYREGTEAF
cdr3_length: 12
j_call: TRBJ1-1
v_call: TRBV6-5

cdr3_aa: ASSLDRGNYGYT
cdr3_length: 12
j_call: TRBJ1-2
v_call: TRBV28

cdr3_aa: ASSFTSGIETQY
cdr3_length: 12
j_call: TRBJ2-5
v_call: TRBV11-2

cdr3_aa: ASSPGGAAGNTEAF
cdr3_length: 14
j_call: TRBJ1-1
v_call: TRBV7-9

cdr3_aa: ASSLVGANSLRADTQY
cdr3_length: 16
j_call: TRBJ2-3
v_call: TRBV7-8

cdr3_aa: ASSLEAGVADTQY
cdr3_length: 13
j_call: TRBJ2-3
v_call: TRBV7-9

cdr3_aa: ASSEGWGRYGYT
cdr3_length: 12
j_call: TRBJ1-2
v_call: TRBV6-1

cdr3_aa: SVVTARNTEAF
cdr3_length: 11
j_call: TRBJ1-1
v_call: TRBV29-1

cdr3_aa: SVGTVYEQY
cdr3_length: 9
j_call: TRBJ2-7
v_call: TRBV29-1

cdr3_aa: ASSGTGLNTEAF
cdr3_length: 12
j_call: TRBJ1-1
v_call: TRBV19

cdr3_aa: ASSESGGPYGYT
cdr3_length: 12
j_call: TRBJ1-2
v_call: TRBV2

cdr3_aa: AILGYT
cdr3_length: 6
j_call: TRBJ1-2
v_call: TRBV19

cdr3_aa: ASSIGAAGGGQPQH
cdr3_length: 14
j_call: TRBJ1-5
v_call: TRBV19

cdr3_aa: ASSPQRDRAGGGYT
cdr3_length: 14
j_call: TRBJ1-2
v_call: TRBV18

cdr3_aa: SAPRDRINT
cdr3_length: 9
j_call: TRBJ1-2
v_call: TRBV20-1

cdr3_aa: ASSKGQGPQETQY
cdr3_length: 13
j_call: TRBJ2-5
v_call: TRBV5-1

cdr3_aa: ASSPGGVGQPQH
cdr3_length: 12
j_call: TRBJ1-5
v_call: TRBV18

cdr3_aa: ASAPGLVGYEQY
cdr3_length: 12
j_call: TRBJ2-7
v_call: TRBV4-1

cdr3_aa: ASSSPVAGGAHEQF
cdr3_length: 14
j_call: TRBJ2-1
v_call: TRBV7-9

cdr3_aa: SVEGTLLNTEAF
cdr3_length: 12
j_call: TRBJ1-1
v_call: TRBV29-1

cdr3_aa: SVGEVNTIY
cdr3_length: 9
j_call: TRBJ1-3
v_call: TRBV29-1

cdr3_aa: ASSLEQGSYNEQF
cdr3_length: 13
j_call: TRBJ2-1
v_call: TRBV5-1

cdr3_aa: ASSPSRAQETQY
cdr3_length: 12
j_call: TRBJ2-5
v_call: TRBV27

cdr3_aa: ASSGTSGGLETQY
cdr3_length: 13
j_call: TRBJ2-5
v_call: TRBV5-6

cdr3_aa: ASRSRVGYGYT
cdr3_length: 11
j_call: TRBJ1-2
v_call: TRBV19

cdr3_aa: ASSVESNSPLH
cdr3_length: 11
j_call: TRBJ1-6
v_call: TRBV9

cdr3_aa: ASRRTSGGAGSYEQY
cdr3_length: 15
j_call: TRBJ2-7
v_call: TRBV11-2

cdr3_aa: ASSFQANSPLH
cdr3_length: 11
j_call: TRBJ1-6
v_call: TRBV27

cdr3_aa: ASSRDRGLNTEAF
cdr3_length: 13
j_call: TRBJ1-1
v_call: TRBV5-4

cdr3_aa: ATSRDDRGPFYEQY
cdr3_length: 14
j_call: TRBJ2-7
v_call: TRBV15

cdr3_aa: ASSVAPWLLAGSPDTQY
cdr3_length: 17
j_call: TRBJ2-3
v_call: TRBV9

cdr3_aa: ASSLVGGGGFSAEAF
cdr3_length: 15
j_call: TRBJ1-1
v_call: TRBV5-8

cdr3_aa: ASSRTDNSYEQY
cdr3_length: 12
j_call: TRBJ2-7
v_call: TRBV11-2

cdr3_aa: SARAGYEQY
cdr3_length: 9
j_call: TRBJ2-7
v_call: TRBV20-1

cdr3_aa: ASSLGRRGFTEAF
cdr3_length: 13
j_call: TRBJ1-1
v_call: TRBV11-2

cdr3_aa: ASSFGGQGANEQF
cdr3_length: 13
j_call: TRBJ2-1
v_call: TRBV7-9

cdr3_aa: ASSIGTATEAF
cdr3_length: 11
j_call: TRBJ1-1
v_call: TRBV19

cdr3_aa: ASSPQGVRGGGEKLF
cdr3_length: 15
j_call: TRBJ1-4
v_call: TRBV4-1